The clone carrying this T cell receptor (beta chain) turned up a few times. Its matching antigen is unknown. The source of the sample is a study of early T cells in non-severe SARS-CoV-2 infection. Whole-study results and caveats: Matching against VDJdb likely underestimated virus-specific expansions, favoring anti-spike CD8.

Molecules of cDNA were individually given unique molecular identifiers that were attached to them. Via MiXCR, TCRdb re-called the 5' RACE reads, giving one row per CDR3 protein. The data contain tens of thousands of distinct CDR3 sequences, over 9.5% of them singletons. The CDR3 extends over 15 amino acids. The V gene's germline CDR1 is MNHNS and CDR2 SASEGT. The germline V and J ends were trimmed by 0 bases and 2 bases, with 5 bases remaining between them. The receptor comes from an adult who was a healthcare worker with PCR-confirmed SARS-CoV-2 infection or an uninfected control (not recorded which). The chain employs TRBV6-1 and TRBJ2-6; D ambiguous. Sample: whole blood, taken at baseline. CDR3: CASSEASPGANVLTF. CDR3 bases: TGTGCCAGCAGTGAAGCATCACCTGGGGCCAACGTCCTGACTTTC.